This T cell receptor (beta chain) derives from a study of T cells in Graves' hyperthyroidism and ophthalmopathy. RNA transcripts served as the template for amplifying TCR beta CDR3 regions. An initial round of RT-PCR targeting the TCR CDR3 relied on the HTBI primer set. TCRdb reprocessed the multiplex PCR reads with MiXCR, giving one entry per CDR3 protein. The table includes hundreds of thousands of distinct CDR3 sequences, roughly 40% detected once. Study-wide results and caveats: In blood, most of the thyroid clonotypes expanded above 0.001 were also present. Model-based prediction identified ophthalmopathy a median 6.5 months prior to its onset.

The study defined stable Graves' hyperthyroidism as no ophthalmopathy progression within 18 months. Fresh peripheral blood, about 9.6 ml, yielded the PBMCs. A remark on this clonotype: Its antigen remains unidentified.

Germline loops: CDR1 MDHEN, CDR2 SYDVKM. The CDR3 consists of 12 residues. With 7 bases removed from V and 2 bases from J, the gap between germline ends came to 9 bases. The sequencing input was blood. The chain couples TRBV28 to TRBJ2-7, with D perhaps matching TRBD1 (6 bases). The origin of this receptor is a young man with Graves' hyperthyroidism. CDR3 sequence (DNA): TGTGCCAGCAAGGGGGTTACCTACGAGCAGTACTTC. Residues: CASKGVTYEQYF.